Listed below are T cell receptor beta chains from one sample, sequenced in a study of post-analysis software for immune sequencing data. TCRdb redid the calling of the PCR reads with MiXCR, one entry per CDR3 protein. The data show 750,000 to 950,000 distinct CDR3 sequences, approximately 50% seen once. Source material: blood. Source of these receptors: a girl under 18 with multiple sclerosis. Both conserved end residues are part of each CDR3. D genes are given only for firm matches. Some rows mark clone size as missing; the rest say once, few, many or name a class of expanded clone.

>TRBJ2-5|NA|NA|TRBV20-1
TGCAGTGCTCCGGGCGAATGGTACCAAGAGACCCAGTACTTC
CSAPGEWYQETQYF
>TRBJ2-7|NA|once|TRBV5-1
TGCGCCAGCAGCCACGACTATTATTTAGTGGAGCAGTACTTC
CASSHDYYLVEQYF
>TRBJ2-7|NA|NA|TRBV6-5
TGTGCCAGCAGTTACTCCCAGGCAAGCTCCTACGAGCAGTACTTC
CASSYSQASSYEQYF
>TRBJ2-5|TRBD2|NA|TRBV12-3/TRBV12-4
TGTGCCAGCAGACGTGGACTAGAGCAAGAGACCCAGTACTTC
CASRRGLEQETQYF
>TRBJ2-1|NA|NA|TRBV6-2/TRBV6-3
TGTGCCAGCAATGGGGGAGGATCCTACAATGAGCAGTTCTTC
CASNGGGSYNEQFF
>TRBJ2-3|NA|NA|TRBV19
TGTGCCAGTAGTATCCCGACACGGGCTGGCGGTGGTACGCAGTATTTT
CASSIPTRAGGGTQYF
>TRBJ2-5|TRBD1|NA|TRBV6-1
TGTGCCAGCAGGACAGGGACATTCCTGGAGACCCAGTACTTC
CASRTGTFLETQYF
>TRBJ2-5|TRBD1|NA|TRBV14
TGTGCCAGCAGCCATCTCTTGGGACAGGGGGCGGAGACCCAGTACTTC
CASSHLLGQGAETQYF
>TRBJ2-3|NA|NA|TRBV20-1
TGCAGTGCCGATTCGAAGGCAGAGAATACGCAGTATTTT
CSADSKAENTQYF
>TRBJ2-1|TRBD2|few|TRBV20-1
TGCAGTGCTTTCCCGACTAGCGGTTCCTACAATGAGCAGTTCTTC
CSAFPTSGSYNEQFF
>TRBJ2-7|NA|NA|TRBV12-3/TRBV12-4
TGTGCCAGCAGTTTACGGTCGGTGGCCTACGAGCAGTACTTC
CASSLRSVAYEQYF
>TRBJ1-2|NA|NA|TRBV10-3
TGTGCCACGACAGAACCTAACTATGGCTACACCTTC
CATTEPNYGYTF
>TRBJ2-5|NA|few|TRBV5-1
TGCGCCAGCAGCTTGCAAGGTTACGGCCGGAGGGAGACCCAGTACTTC
CASSLQGYGRRETQYF
>TRBJ2-7|NA|NA|TRBV6-6
TGTGCCAGCAGTTACAGGGGACCTCAATACGAGCAGTACTTC
CASSYRGPQYEQYF
>TRBJ2-5|NA|NA|TRBV12-3/TRBV12-4
TGTGCCAGCAGTTCGTCCAGGACTCGAGAGACCCAGTACTTC
CASSSSRTRETQYF
>TRBJ2-7|NA|few|TRBV7-9
TGTGCCAGCAGCTTAGTAGGGTTGAACGAGCAGTACTTC
CASSLVGLNEQYF
>TRBJ1-6|TRBD1|NA|TRBV25-1
TGTGCCAGAGGGAAAAGGACAGGGGGAAATTCACCCCTCCACTTT
CARGKRTGGNSPLHF
>TRBJ2-4|NA|few|TRBV2
TGTGCCAGCAGTGAGGGCCGGGACTCCAAAAACATTCAGTACTTC
CASSEGRDSKNIQYF
>TRBJ2-7|NA|NA|TRBV7-9
TGTGCCAGCAAGGGCAGCTCCTACGAGCAGTACTTC
CASKGSSYEQYF
>TRBJ2-3|NA|NA|TRBV27
TGTGCCGGCCGGATCTCAACATCTAGCACAGATACGCAGTATTTT
CAGRISTSSTDTQYF
>TRBJ2-6|NA|few|TRBV7-9
TGTGCCAGCAGCGCGGGACGGACAAACTCTGGGGCCAACGTCCTGACTTTC
CASSAGRTNSGANVLTF
>TRBJ2-2|TRBD2|once|TRBV15
TGTGCCACCAGCAGAGCGACGCCCCGGGGGGGTAGAACCGGGGAGCTGTTTTTT
CATSRATPRGGRTGELFF
>TRBJ2-7|NA|NA|TRBV7-6
TGTGCCAGCAGCTTAGCCCGGGGGCGAACCTACGAGCAGTACTTC
CASSLARGRTYEQYF
>TRBJ1-1|TRBD1|NA|TRBV20-1
TGCAGTGCTAGAGATAGACAGGGTAAACCTTGGGGTGAAGCTTTCTTT
CSARDRQGKPWGEAFF
>TRBJ1-2|NA|few|TRBV29-1
TGCAGCGTTGAGCGAGATAATGGCTACACCTTC
CSVERDNGYTF
>TRBJ1-1|NA|NA|TRBV7-9
TGTGCCAGCGCCTTACACGCGAACACTGAAGCTTTCTTT
CASALHANTEAFF
>TRBJ2-7|TRBD2|NA|TRBV7-9
TGTGCCAGCAGCAGCGGGGACTCTTACTCCTACGAGCAGTACTTC
CASSSGDSYSYEQYF
>TRBJ2-1|NA|NA|TRBV7-3
TGTGCCAGCAGCTTAACCGGGAGCGCTGAGCAGTTCTTC
CASSLTGSAEQFF
>TRBJ2-7|TRBD2|once|TRBV7-6
TGTGCCAGCAGCGCGGGACTAGCGGAGAGTTACGAGCAGTACTTC
CASSAGLAESYEQYF
>TRBJ2-7|NA|NA|TRBV7-2
TGTGCCAGCAGCTTACAGGGGAATTCGCACGAGCAGTACTTC
CASSLQGNSHEQYF
>TRBJ2-7|TRBD2|NA|TRBV20-1
TGCAGTGCTAGAGACCTAGCGGTTTCCACAGACGAGCAGTACTTC
CSARDLAVSTDEQYF
>TRBJ1-5|NA|few|TRBV7-2
TGTGCCAGCAGCTTAGATCTCACGACCTTGGGACGGAGCAATCAGCCCCAGCATTTT
CASSLDLTTLGRSNQPQHF
>TRBJ2-7|TRBD1|NA|TRBV2
TGTGCCAGCAGTGATCGAACGGGACAGGTGCCCTACGAGCAGTACTTC
CASSDRTGQVPYEQYF
>TRBJ2-1|NA|NA|TRBV12-3/TRBV12-4
TGTGCCAGCAGTTTATGGACCCACTCCTACAATGAGCAGTTCTTC
CASSLWTHSYNEQFF
>TRBJ2-1|NA|NA|TRBV7-8
TGTGCCAGCAGCTTAACCGAGTCAAAGAACAATGAGCAGTTCTTC
CASSLTESKNNEQFF
>TRBJ2-5|NA|few|TRBV6-5
TGTGCCAGCAGTTACTGGGCGGGAAGCCAGTACTTC
CASSYWAGSQYF
>TRBJ2-1|NA|NA|TRBV7-6
TGTGCCAGCAGCCAATGGACTTCAAGGGGCTCCTACAATGAGCAGTTCTTC
CASSQWTSRGSYNEQFF
>TRBJ2-3|NA|NA|TRBV7-2
TGTGCCAGCAGCTTAGCGCCGAGGATCCTCACAGATACGCAGTATTTT
CASSLAPRILTDTQYF
>TRBJ2-5|NA|NA|TRBV29-1
TGCAGCGACACGGTTTCGGGGCGAGAGACCCAGTACTTC
CSDTVSGRETQYF
>TRBJ2-1|NA|NA|TRBV21-1
TGTGCCAGCAGCAAAAGGGATAGCGGGACGCATGAGCAGTTCTTC
CASSKRDSGTHEQFF
>TRBJ2-7|NA|few|TRBV20-1
TGCAGTGCTAGGGGGGGACGGAGCCCCTACGAGCAGTACTTC
CSARGGRSPYEQYF
>TRBJ2-7|TRBD2|NA|TRBV7-2
TGTGCCAGCAGCTTAGGTAGTAGCGGGAGGTTGGTCGAGCAGTACTTC
CASSLGSSGRLVEQYF
>TRBJ1-2|NA|NA|TRBV29-1
TGCAGCGTTGAAGAACGGCCGGGGGTGGGTGGCTACACCTTC
CSVEERPGVGGYTF
>TRBJ2-5|TRBD1|few|TRBV29-1
TGCAGCGCCGGGGACAGACCCCAAGAGACCCAGTACTTC
CSAGDRPQETQYF
>TRBJ2-1|NA|NA|TRBV5-5
TGTGCCAGCAGCTCGACAATGGGGAGTGAGCAGTTCTTC
CASSSTMGSEQFF
>TRBJ2-5|TRBD1|few|TRBV29-1
TGCAGCGTTGACCGGGACAGGAAAAAGACCCAGTACTTC
CSVDRDRKKTQYF
>TRBJ2-3|NA|NA|TRBV6-1
TGTGCCAGCAGTGGGGAGGCGGCAGATACGCAGTATTTT
CASSGEAADTQYF
>TRBJ2-7|TRBD2|NA|TRBV29-1
TGCAGCGTTGAGGGACTAGCGGGTGATTACGAGCAGTACTTC
CSVEGLAGDYEQYF
>TRBJ2-1|NA|few|TRBV7-2
TGTGCCAGCAGCCAGGATGGGACAAAGCAGTTCTTC
CASSQDGTKQFF
>TRBJ2-7|NA|NA|TRBV9
TGTGCCAGCAGCGTGGGCTCAGGAGGGGTTTCCTACGAGCAGTACTTC
CASSVGSGGVSYEQYF
>TRBJ2-7|NA|NA|TRBV11-1
TGTGCCAGCAGCTTACCGGGGCAGCAGCCGTACGAGCAGTACTTC
CASSLPGQQPYEQYF
>TRBJ2-3|NA|NA|TRBV7-7
TGTGCCAGCAGCTTGGGGAGTTCAGGCACAGATACGCAGTATTTT
CASSLGSSGTDTQYF
>TRBJ1-2|NA|NA|TRBV5-1
TGCGCCAGCAGCTTGGATTTCGGGACAATCTATGGCTACACCTTC
CASSLDFGTIYGYTF
>TRBJ2-7|TRBD1|NA|TRBV5-5
TGTGCCAGCAGCGGACCGGGACAGGGGCCCGAGCAGTACTTC
CASSGPGQGPEQYF
>TRBJ2-7|TRBD1|few|TRBV28
TGTGCCAGCAGAAGGAACAGGGGGCGGTACGAGCAGTACTTC
CASRRNRGRYEQYF
>TRBJ1-1|TRBD1|NA|TRBV7-9
TGTGCCAGCAGCTTGTACACAGGGGGTCCCACTGAAGCTTTCTTT
CASSLYTGGPTEAFF
>TRBJ1-1|TRBD1|NA|TRBV3-1
TGTGCCAGCAGCCAAGATCCCGGGACAGGGGTTGAAGCTTTCTTT
CASSQDPGTGVEAFF